These T cell receptor beta chains were read from a single sample in a study of cytomegalovirus exposure and HLA in healthy donors. Sequencing used immunoSEQ multiplex PCR; TCRdb keeps in-frame clones, though not all of them. The repertoire consists of around 170,000 clones, with roughly three quarters occurring once and the leading ten covering less than 2.5%. Sequenced material: PBMCs. The receptors come from a woman aged 30 to 39 in good health and CMV-seropositive. Each CDR3 is given with its conserved first and last residue. Each record gives: D gene, J gene, V gene, clone size, CDR3 protein, CDR3 DNA. The D gene is left open where the match is weak. The size entry is marked missing in some rows and otherwise reads once, few, many or a size class.

D gene: TRBD1; J gene: TRBJ1-1; V gene: TRBV10-1; clone size: -; CDR3 protein: CASRGQGNTEAFF; CDR3 DNA: TGCGCCAGCAGGGGACAGGGGAACACTGAAGCTTTCTTT
D gene: TRBD1; J gene: TRBJ1-6; V gene: TRBV5-5; clone size: few; CDR3 protein: CASSLEGTGGRDNSPLHF; CDR3 DNA: TGTGCCAGCAGCTTGGAGGGGACAGGGGGCAGGGATAATTCACCCCTCCACTTT
D gene: -; J gene: TRBJ1-2; V gene: TRBV6-5; clone size: -; CDR3 protein: CASTPGGLGYTF; CDR3 DNA: TGTGCCAGCACCCCCGGGGGATTGGGCTACACCTTC
D gene: -; J gene: TRBJ1-5; V gene: TRBV28; clone size: -; CDR3 protein: CASSLYTSNQPQHF; CDR3 DNA: TGTGCCAGCAGTTTATATACAAGCAATCAGCCCCAGCATTTT
D gene: -; J gene: TRBJ1-4; V gene: TRBV14; clone size: few; CDR3 protein: CASSQALRGKLFF; CDR3 DNA: TGTGCCAGCAGCCAAGCCCTCAGGGGAAAACTGTTTTTT
D gene: -; J gene: TRBJ1-5; V gene: TRBV10-3; clone size: few; CDR3 protein: CAISDGRFEAQPQHF; CDR3 DNA: TGTGCCATCAGTGATGGTAGGTTTGAGGCTCAGCCCCAGCATTTT
D gene: TRBD1; J gene: TRBJ1-2; V gene: TRBV27; clone size: -; CDR3 protein: CASSSSSGTGHYGYTF; CDR3 DNA: TGTGCCAGCAGTTCTTCCTCGGGGACAGGGCACTATGGCTACACCTTC
D gene: TRBD1; J gene: TRBJ1-5; V gene: TRBV5-8; clone size: -; CDR3 protein: CASSLAGRGFNQPQHF; CDR3 DNA: TGTGCCAGCAGCTTGGCGGGCAGGGGGTTCAATCAGCCCCAGCATTTT
D gene: TRBD1; J gene: TRBJ1-4; V gene: TRBV7-2; clone size: -; CDR3 protein: CASSYPDRGEKLFF; CDR3 DNA: TGTGCCAGCAGCTACCCGGACAGGGGTGAAAAACTGTTTTTT
D gene: TRBD1; J gene: TRBJ1-3; V gene: TRBV5-4; clone size: -; CDR3 protein: CASSFTGGSGNTIYF; CDR3 DNA: TGTGCCAGCAGCTTCACAGGGGGATCTGGAAACACCATATATTTT
D gene: TRBD2; J gene: TRBJ2-7; V gene: TRBV7-9; clone size: -; CDR3 protein: CASSLAVGGGVYEQYF; CDR3 DNA: TGTGCCAGCAGCTTAGCGGTCGGCGGGGGAGTCTACGAGCAGTACTTC
D gene: TRBD1; J gene: TRBJ2-7; V gene: TRBV11-1; clone size: -; CDR3 protein: CASSSTGDYEQYF; CDR3 DNA: TGTGCCAGCAGCTCCACAGGGGATTACGAGCAGTACTTC
D gene: -; J gene: TRBJ2-1; V gene: TRBV7-6; clone size: -; CDR3 protein: CASSPSGVPGAYNEQFF; CDR3 DNA: TGTGCCAGCAGCCCTTCGGGGGTACCGGGGGCCTACAATGAGCAGTTCTTC
D gene: TRBD1; J gene: TRBJ2-7; V gene: TRBV4-3; clone size: few; CDR3 protein: CASSPGKQGFYEQYF; CDR3 DNA: TGCGCCAGCAGCCCAGGGAAACAGGGGTTCTACGAGCAGTACTTC
D gene: TRBD2; J gene: TRBJ2-7; V gene: TRBV7-2; clone size: -; CDR3 protein: CASSARGVKGYEQYF; CDR3 DNA: TGTGCCAGCAGCGCCCGGGGGGTAAAAGGGTACGAGCAGTACTTC
D gene: -; J gene: TRBJ1-4; V gene: TRBV9; clone size: -; CDR3 protein: CASSVGGNEKLFF; CDR3 DNA: TGTGCCAGCAGCGTGGGGGGGAATGAAAAACTGTTTTTT
D gene: -; J gene: TRBJ2-3; V gene: TRBV6-4; clone size: -; CDR3 protein: CASSSRLDPDTQYF; CDR3 DNA: TGTGCCAGCAGTAGCAGACTAGACCCAGATACGCAGTATTTT
D gene: -; J gene: TRBJ1-1; V gene: TRBV5-5; clone size: few; CDR3 protein: CASSPGNQGTEAFF; CDR3 DNA: TGTGCCAGCAGCCCCGGGAATCAAGGCACTGAAGCTTTCTTT
D gene: -; J gene: TRBJ1-2; V gene: TRBV2; clone size: -; CDR3 protein: CASSRSNYGYTF; CDR3 DNA: TGTGCCAGCAGTCGGTCCAACTATGGCTACACCTTC
D gene: -; J gene: TRBJ1-4; V gene: TRBV5-1; clone size: -; CDR3 protein: CASSFSPTDSHNEKLFF; CDR3 DNA: TGCGCCAGCAGCTTTTCCCCCACGGACAGCCATAATGAAAAACTGTTTTTT
D gene: -; J gene: TRBJ2-7; V gene: TRBV30; clone size: -; CDR3 protein: CAWSVSPLERITYEQYF; CDR3 DNA: TGTGCCTGGAGTGTAAGCCCCCTGGAGCGTATTACCTACGAGCAGTACTTC
D gene: TRBD1; J gene: TRBJ2-7; V gene: TRBV14; clone size: -; CDR3 protein: CASSLQGPGTYEQYF; CDR3 DNA: TGTGCCAGCAGCCTACAGGGGCCGGGAACCTACGAGCAGTACTTC
D gene: TRBD1; J gene: TRBJ1-6; V gene: TRBV6-6; clone size: -; CDR3 protein: CASSYAGQVNSPLHF; CDR3 DNA: TGTGCCAGCAGTTACGCCGGACAGGTTAATTCACCCCTCCACTTT
D gene: TRBD1; J gene: TRBJ2-2; V gene: TRBV19; clone size: -; CDR3 protein: CASSIQGANTGELFF; CDR3 DNA: TGTGCCAGTAGTATTCAGGGGGCGAACACCGGGGAGCTGTTTTTT
D gene: TRBD1; J gene: TRBJ1-5; V gene: TRBV7-2; clone size: -; CDR3 protein: CASSPTQGVGQPQHF; CDR3 DNA: TGTGCCAGCAGCCCTACGCAGGGGGTTGGGCAGCCCCAGCATTTT
D gene: -; J gene: TRBJ2-2; V gene: TRBV10-1; clone size: few; CDR3 protein: CASSHDGLNTGELFF; CDR3 DNA: TGCGCCAGCAGTCACGACGGACTGAACACCGGGGAGCTGTTTTTT
D gene: -; J gene: TRBJ2-2; V gene: TRBV5-1; clone size: once; CDR3 protein: CASSRTLNTGELFF; CDR3 DNA: TGCGCCAGCAGCCGGACACTGAACACCGGGGAGCTGTTTTTT
D gene: TRBD1; J gene: TRBJ2-5; V gene: TRBV11-3; clone size: once; CDR3 protein: CASSAQGAQETQYF; CDR3 DNA: TGTGCCAGCAGCGCACAGGGGGCGCAAGAGACCCAGTACTTC
D gene: -; J gene: TRBJ2-7; V gene: TRBV11-2; clone size: -; CDR3 protein: CASSSRTTGQYF; CDR3 DNA: TGTGCCAGCAGCTCTAGAACAACAGGACAGTACTTC